This entry is about one T cell receptor (beta chain). The antigen is not known. This entry comes from a study of identical twins. Study-level points and caveats: Twin sharing of out-of-frame TCR alpha was underestimated by models in monozygotic pairs. Zero-insertion analyses might be partly confounded by invariant T cells like MAIT and iNKT. Insertions were reduced in abundant cord blood beta clonotypes but not in memory repertoires.

Template switching added a universal primer site, and cDNA bore unique molecular identifiers. TCRdb re-analysed the 5' RACE reads in MiXCR, keeping a single row per CDR3 protein. Of under 300,000 distinct CDR3 sequences listed, approximately 8.3% are singletons. The sample also formed part of further work on yellow fever vaccine responses in identical twins.

This clonotype was obtained from a woman between 18 and 29 years old in good health. The sequenced material came from CD8+ T cells sorted from blood.

The CDR3 protein is CASSEKFGGRTEAFF. CDR3 in DNA: TGTGCCAGCAGTGAAAAATTCGGGGGTAGGACTGAAGCTTTCTTT. The chain couples TRBV6-4 to TRBJ1-1, with a weak D call TRBD1 (5 bases). V lost 3 bases and J lost 5, with 16 bases in between. CDR1 and CDR2 (germline): MRHNA, SNTAGT. CDR3 size: 15 residues.